Below are 20 T cell receptor beta chains sequenced from a single sample in a study of blood T cell repertoires in COVID-19. Method: immunoSEQ multiplex PCR; TCRdb's copy keeps in-frame clones and lacks some. Altogether roughly 220,000 clones are present, just under 85% being singletons, with the ten largest covering about 15%. Sequencing was performed on PBMCs or T cells enriched from blood (not recorded which). All receptors derive from a man between 35 and 55 years old who had recovered from COVID-19.

CDR3 protein: CSAYKNTEAFF. The CDR3 nucleotides are TGCAGTGCTTACAAGAACACTGAAGCTTTCTTT. The chain recombines TRBV20-1 with TRBJ1-1, with D hard to call. V was trimmed by 5 bases and J by 1 base, leaving 5 bases between them. Per the germline V gene, CDR1 is DFQATT and CDR2 is SNEGSKA (reference sequence). The CDR3 has 11 residues.

This chain connects TRBV19 to TRBJ1-1; D unclear. The CDR3 has 13 amino acids. Trimming took off 3 bases at V and 4 bases at J, with 9 bases between the two ends. CDR1 is LNHDA and CDR2 is SQIVND in the germline V gene (reference sequence). The CDR3 coding sequence is TGTGCCAGTAGTATCCCGGGGAGCACTGAAGCTTTCTTT. Translating it yields CASSIPGSTEAFF.

J is TRBJ2-2 and V is TRBV5-1; D might be TRBD2 (5 bases). This CDR3 has 14 amino acids. The V gene lost 4 bases and the J gene lost 1 base, with 8 bases spanning the gap. Germline-derived CDR1 and CDR2 are SGHRS and YFSETQ. CDR3 amino acids: CASSNGKNTGELFF. The CDR3, as DNA: TGCGCCAGCAGCAACGGGAAGAACACCGGGGAGCTGTTTTTT.

The chain links TRBV19 to TRBJ1-1, with 8 bases that match TRBD1. The V segment lost 2 bases and the J segment 10 bases; nucleotides outside the gene matches: 3. The CDR3 runs 12 residues. Germline-derived CDR1 and CDR2 are LNHDA and SQIVND (reference sequence). The CDR3 here is CASSIQGAGAFF. The DNA for the CDR3 is TGTGCCAGTAGTATACAGGGGGCTGGAGCTTTCTTT.

In this sample, this clone turned up once. The genes are TRBV6-5 and TRBJ1-2; 8 bases line up with TRBD1. The germline V gene encodes CDR1 MNHEY and CDR2 SVGAGI. Trimming cost V 6 bases and J 7 bases; bases outside gene matches: 7. The CDR3 consists of 13 residues. The CDR3 DNA sequence: TGTGCCAGCAGCAAGGGACAGGCGAGTGGCTACACCTTC. Amino acid sequence: CASSKGQASGYTF.

The chain is built from TRBV4-2 and TRBJ2-1; TRBD2 agrees at 11 bases. This CDR3 spans 20 amino acids. Germline CDR1 and CDR2: LGHNA and YNFKEQ. V was pared by 2 bases and J by 4 bases, with 16 bases of the junction left unmatched. The CDR3 spells CASSQRRGTSGSPGYNEQFF. In DNA form, the CDR3 reads TGTGCCAGCAGCCAAAGACGCGGGACTAGCGGCTCCCCCGGATACAATGAGCAGTTCTTC.

This clone was seen only once. V and J are TRBV2 and TRBJ2-4; 8 bases fit TRBD2. V shed 2 bases, J shed 7 bases, and the junction held 7 bases outside the gene matches. The CDR3 contains 15 residues. Germline lookup yields CDR1 SNHLY and CDR2 FYNNEI. The CDR3 nucleotides are TGTGCCAGCAGTGAAACCCGGGGGGGGGCCAACATTCAGTACTTC. Amino acids: CASSETRGGANIQYF.

This clone was detected only once. The J gene is TRBJ2-1, the V gene TRBV3-1 (or the pseudogene TRBV3-2); D possibly corresponds to TRBD1 (6 bases). Trimming took 0 bases from V and 7 from J, leaving 13 bases between them. CDR1 and CDR2 (germline): LGHDT, YNNKEL (reference sequence). This CDR3 has 15 residues. Here the CDR3 reads CASSQEPRGGNEQFF. Written as DNA, the CDR3 is TGTGCCAGCAGCCAAGAACCCAGGGGTGGGAATGAGCAGTTCTTC.

This clone was seen once. The chain employs TRBV7-8 and TRBJ1-5; the D is unclear. The CDR3 has 14 amino acids. Germline values: CDR1 SGHVS, CDR2 FQNEAQ. V was shortened by 5 bases and J by 7 bases, with 15 bases between the two germline ends. Here the CDR3 DNA reads TGTGCCAGCAGCCCTGCGGAGGATCGGCAGCCCCAGCATTTT. It specifies CASSPAEDRQPQHF. The complete variable domain, with remaining parts taken from reference TRBV7-8 and TRBJ1-5, reads GAGVSQSPRYKVAKRGQDVALRCDPISGHVSLFWYQQALGQGPEFLTYFQNEAQLDKSGLPSDRFFAERPEGSVSTLKIQRTQQEDSAVYLCASSPAEDRQPQHFGDGTRLSIL.

This sequence joins TRBV27 and TRBJ2-7; tentatively, D is TRBD1 (5 bases). This CDR3 comprises 13 residues. Trimming removed 7 bases at V and 2 bases at J, with 12 bases between. In germline, CDR1 is MNHEY, CDR2 SMNVEV (reference sequence). In DNA, the CDR3 is TGTGCCAGCAAAAGGGGTTGGCCCTACGAGCAGTACTTC. This gives the protein CASKRGWPYEQYF.

This clone was recorded once. The V gene is TRBV7-8, the J gene TRBJ1-2, with D possibly TRBD1 on 5 matching bases. Germline loops: CDR1 SGHVS, CDR2 FQNEAQ. V was trimmed by 0 bases and J by 5 bases, leaving 10 bases between them. This CDR3 region has 14 residues. The CDR3 DNA is TGTGCCAGCAGCTTAGCGGCAGGGAATTATGGCTACACCTTC. Encoded protein: CASSLAAGNYGYTF.

This clone was counted between two and nine times. The chain has TRBV5-4 and TRBJ1-6; D remains ambiguous. Trimming took 2 bases from V and 7 from J, leaving 7 bases between them. The CDR3 consists of 13 residues. Germline V gene lookup returns CDR1 SGHNT and CDR2 YYREEE (reference sequence). The chain's CDR3 is CASSFTENSPLHF. The CDR3, as DNA: TGTGCCAGCAGCTTCACGGAGAATTCACCCCTCCACTTT.

This clone was seen more than once but under ten times. V usage is TRBV20-1 and J usage is TRBJ1-6; no clear D gene. CDR3 length equals 15 residues. Germline V gene lookup returns CDR1 DFQATT and CDR2 SNEGSKA (reference sequence). V shed 3 bases and J shed 3 bases, with 12 bases lying between them. CDR3 bases: TGCAGTGCTAGTCAGGAACAGAGCTATAATTCACCCCTCCACTTT. It encodes CSASQEQSYNSPLHF.

In DNA form, the CDR3 reads TGTGCCAGCAGCGTAGGAGCGGGACACACAGATACGCAGTATTTT. Amino acid sequence: CASSVGAGHTDTQYF. This chain uses TRBV9 with TRBJ2-3; perhaps TRBD2 as D (7 bases). CDR3 length equals 15 residues. The V gene lost 0 bases and the J gene lost 2 bases, with 10 bases spanning the gap. Germline V gene sequence: CDR1 SGDLS, CDR2 YYNGEE.

This chain uses TRBV4-1 with TRBJ2-1; 9 nucleotides agree with TRBD2. Per germline, CDR1 MGHRA and CDR2 YSYEKL. With 4 bases clipped from V and 6 bases from J, the junction kept 10 bases outside the gene matches. The CDR3 consists of 16 residues. Here the CDR3 DNA reads TGCGCCAGCAGCCCACGACTAGCGGAAAGGACCAATGAGCAGTTCTTC. Residues: CASSPRLAERTNEQFF.

This clone is a singleton in its sample. The V and J genes are TRBV6-5 and TRBJ2-7; tentative D call: TRBD1 (5 bases). Germline CDR1 is MNHEY and CDR2 is SVGAGI. V lost 6 bases, J lost 2 bases, and 11 bases lay in between. This CDR3 is built from 13 residues. Here the CDR3 DNA reads TGTGCCAGCAGGCAGGGTCCGACCTACGAGCAGTACTTC. Translating gives CASRQGPTYEQYF.

This chain connects TRBV6-1 to TRBJ2-7; 9 bases fit TRBD2. The germline V gene encodes CDR1 MNHNS and CDR2 SASEGT. CDR3 length: 16 amino acids. The V segment lost 2 bases and the J segment 2 bases; nucleotides outside the gene matches: 7. CDR3 sequence (DNA): TGTGCCAGCAGTGAACGAACAGCGGGAGGTCCCTACGAGCAGTACTTC. Protein: CASSERTAGGPYEQYF.

This chain connects TRBV27 to TRBJ1-1; D is undetermined. Trimming left V 3 bases short and J 4 bases short, with 18 bases between. The CDR3 has 16 amino acids. CDR1 and CDR2 from the germline V gene are MNHEY and SMNVEV (reference sequence). CDR3 amino acids: CASSFSLGLEGTEAFF. The CDR3, as DNA: TGTGCCAGCAGTTTCTCCCTCGGCCTCGAGGGCACTGAAGCTTTCTTT.

The J gene is TRBJ2-1, the V gene TRBV6-2 or TRBV6-3; D is undetermined. The V end lost 1 base, the J end lost 5 bases, and 6 bases lay between the germline ends. CDR1 is MNHEY and CDR2 is SVGEGT in the germline V gene. The CDR3 length is 13 residues. Written as DNA, the CDR3 is TGTGCCAGCAGTTACTTGAACAACAATGAGCAGTTCTTC. Translated: CASSYLNNNEQFF.

This chain uses TRBV5-1 with TRBJ1-1; 9 bases align to TRBD1. The CDR3 is 15 amino acids. From germline, CDR1 is SGHRS and CDR2 YFSETQ. The trim removed 3 bases at V and 1 base at J, leaving 4 bases unmatched. The CDR3 nucleotides read TGCGCCAGCAGCTCCGAGGACAGGGGGAACACTGAAGCTTTCTTT. This gives the protein CASSSEDRGNTEAFF.